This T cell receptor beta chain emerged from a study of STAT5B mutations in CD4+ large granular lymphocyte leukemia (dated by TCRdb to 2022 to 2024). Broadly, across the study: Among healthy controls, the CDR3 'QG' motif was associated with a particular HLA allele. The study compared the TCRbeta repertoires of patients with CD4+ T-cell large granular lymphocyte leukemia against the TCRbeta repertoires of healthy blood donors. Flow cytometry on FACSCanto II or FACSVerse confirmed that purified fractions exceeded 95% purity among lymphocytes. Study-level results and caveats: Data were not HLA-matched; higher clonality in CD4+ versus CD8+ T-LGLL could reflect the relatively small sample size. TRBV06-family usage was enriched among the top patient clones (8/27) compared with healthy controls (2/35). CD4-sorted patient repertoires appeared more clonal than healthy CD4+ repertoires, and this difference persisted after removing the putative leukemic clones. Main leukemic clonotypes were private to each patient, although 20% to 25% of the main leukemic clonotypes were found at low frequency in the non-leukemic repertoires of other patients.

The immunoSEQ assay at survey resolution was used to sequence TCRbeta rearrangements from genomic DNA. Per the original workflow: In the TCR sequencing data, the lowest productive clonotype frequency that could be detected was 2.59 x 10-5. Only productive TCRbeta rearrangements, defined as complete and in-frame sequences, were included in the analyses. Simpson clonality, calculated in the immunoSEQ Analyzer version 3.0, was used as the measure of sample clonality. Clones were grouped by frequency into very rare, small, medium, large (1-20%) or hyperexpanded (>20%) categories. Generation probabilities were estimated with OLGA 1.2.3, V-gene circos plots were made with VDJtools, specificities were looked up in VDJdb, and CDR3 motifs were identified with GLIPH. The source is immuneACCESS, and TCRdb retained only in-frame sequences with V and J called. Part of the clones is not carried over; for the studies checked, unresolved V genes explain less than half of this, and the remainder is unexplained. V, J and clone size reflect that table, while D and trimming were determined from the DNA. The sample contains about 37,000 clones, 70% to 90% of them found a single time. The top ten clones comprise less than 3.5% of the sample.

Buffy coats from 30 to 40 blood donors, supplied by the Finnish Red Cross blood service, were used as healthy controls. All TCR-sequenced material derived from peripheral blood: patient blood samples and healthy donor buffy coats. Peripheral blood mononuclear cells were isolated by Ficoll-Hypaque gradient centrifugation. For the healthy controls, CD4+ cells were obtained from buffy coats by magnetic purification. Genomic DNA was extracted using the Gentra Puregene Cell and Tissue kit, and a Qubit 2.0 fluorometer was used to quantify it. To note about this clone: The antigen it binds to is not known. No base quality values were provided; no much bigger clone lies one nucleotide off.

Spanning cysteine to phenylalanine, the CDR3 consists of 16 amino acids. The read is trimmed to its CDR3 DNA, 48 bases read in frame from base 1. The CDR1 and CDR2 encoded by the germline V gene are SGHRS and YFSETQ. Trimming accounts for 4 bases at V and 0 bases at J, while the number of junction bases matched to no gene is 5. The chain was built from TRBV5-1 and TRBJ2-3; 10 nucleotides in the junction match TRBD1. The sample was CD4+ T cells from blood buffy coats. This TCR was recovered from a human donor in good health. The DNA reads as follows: TGCGCCAGCAGCATCCGACAGGGGGCTAGCACAGATACGCAGTATTTT. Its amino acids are CASSIRQGASTDTQYF. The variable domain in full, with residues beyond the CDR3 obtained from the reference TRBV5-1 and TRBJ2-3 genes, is KAGVTQTPRYLIKTRGQQVTLSCSPISGHRSVSWYQQTPGQGLQFLFEYFSETQRNKGNFPGRFSGRQFSNSRSEMNVSTLELGDSALYLCASSIRQGASTDTQYFGPGTRLTVL.